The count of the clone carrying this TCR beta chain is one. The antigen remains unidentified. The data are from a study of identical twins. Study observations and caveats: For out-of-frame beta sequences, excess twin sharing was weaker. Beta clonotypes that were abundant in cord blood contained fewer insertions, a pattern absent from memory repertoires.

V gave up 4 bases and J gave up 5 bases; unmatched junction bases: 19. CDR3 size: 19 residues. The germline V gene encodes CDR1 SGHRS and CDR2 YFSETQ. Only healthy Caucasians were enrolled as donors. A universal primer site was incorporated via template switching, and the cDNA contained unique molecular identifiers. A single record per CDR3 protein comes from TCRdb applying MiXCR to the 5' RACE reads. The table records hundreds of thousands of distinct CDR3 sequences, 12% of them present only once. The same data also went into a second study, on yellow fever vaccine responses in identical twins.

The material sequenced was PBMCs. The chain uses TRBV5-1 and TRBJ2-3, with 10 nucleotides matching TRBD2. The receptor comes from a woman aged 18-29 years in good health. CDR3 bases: TGCGCCAGCAGCCCAACCGGGGGAGCGGGAGGGCCCGGTGGAGATACGCAGTATTTT. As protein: CASSPTGGAGGPGGDTQYF.